This T cell receptor beta chain appears in the sequencing data of a study of early T cells in non-severe SARS-CoV-2 infection. About the study: The chains were unpaired, and the sequenced material was bulk RNA from unsorted whole blood.

This clonotype was picked up a small number of times. As yet, its antigen is unknown. Study-wide findings and caveats: Anti-spike CD8 responses were favored in VDJdb matching, and private and CD4 specificities were missed.

Attachment of unique molecular identifiers was made to individual cDNA molecules. One entry per CDR3 protein results from TCRdb running MiXCR on the 5' RACE reads. Of approximately 77,000 distinct CDR3 sequences in the sample, over 4% were seen once. The material sequenced was whole blood, taken at baseline. The TCR sequence derives from an adult who was a healthcare worker with PCR-confirmed SARS-CoV-2 infection or an uninfected control (not recorded which).

CDR3 amino acids: CATSRAGSGAPEAFF. In DNA form, the CDR3 reads TGTGCCACCAGCAGAGCGGGGAGTGGGGCCCCTGAAGCTTTCTTT. The chain uses TRBV15 and TRBJ1-1; TRBD1 is a possible D gene (5 bases). The V and J ends lost 1 base and 6 bases respectively, with 15 bases between them. Germline-derived CDR1 and CDR2 are LNHNV and YYDKDF (reference sequence). This CDR3 is 15 amino acids long.